Detailed here is one T cell receptor (beta chain). Trimming removed 6 bases at V and 4 bases at J, with 20 bases between. Per the germline V gene, CDR1 is SGHTA and CDR2 is FQGNSA. This CDR3 has 16 residues. It was with a sample-barcoded 5' primer and a J-beta primer mix that a second PCR of about 7 to 12 cycles was run. TCRdb used MiXCR to reprocess the 5' RACE reads, holding one entry per CDR3 protein. The sample yields roughly 1.5 million distinct CDR3 sequences, less than 45% seen once. This sample was included in a study of blood T cells in healthy people across ages. This sequence joins TRBV7-2 and TRBJ2-3; D not certain. The source is a woman aged 18-35 years in good health. Sequencing was performed on blood. The CDR3 DNA reads TGTGCCAGCAGTCATAGACGGACCCTTGGGGCAGATACGCAGTATTTT. Translated: CASSHRRTLGADTQYF.